Listed below are T cell receptor beta chains from one sample, sequenced in a study of T-cell reconstitution after alpha-beta-depleted transplantation in children. Each CDR3 protein is one row after TCRdb ran MiXCR on the PCR reads. The repertoire includes 500,000 to 650,000 distinct CDR3 sequences, around 10% of them detected once, and roughly 15% sits in the top ten. The source material was PBMCs, mostly from graft donor cells, sampled 180 days after TCRalphabeta/CD19-depleted stem cell transplant. Every receptor here comes from a female patient between 2 and 15 years old who had a stem cell transplant for aplastic anemia, so the T cells may come from the graft donor. CDR3s include the opening cysteine and the closing phenylalanine or tryptophan. D genes are given only for firm matches. Clone size is stated in some rows and not others, as once, few, many or a class when expanded.

D: -
V: TRBV12-3/TRBV12-4
length: 14
size: few
J: TRBJ1-3
DNA: TGTGCCAGCAGACCCAGGGTCTCTGGAAACACCATATATTTT
CDR3: CASRPRVSGNTIYF

D: TRBD1
V: TRBV6-2/TRBV6-3
length: 16
size: -
J: TRBJ1-5
DNA: TGTGCCAGCAGTTACGAGGGGACAGGGAAACATCAGCCCCAGCATTTT
CDR3: CASSYEGTGKHQPQHF

D: TRBD1
V: TRBV5-5
length: 15
size: -
J: TRBJ2-7
DNA: TGTGCCAGCAGCTTGGATGGGACAGGGCTCTACGAGCAGTACTTC
CDR3: CASSLDGTGLYEQYF

D: TRBD2
V: TRBV3-1
length: 15
size: -
J: TRBJ2-7
DNA: TGTGCCACCTGCCAAGGGCCTAGCGGGAGCTACGAGCAGTACTTC
CDR3: CATCQGPSGSYEQYF

D: TRBD2
V: TRBV24-1
length: 17
size: -
J: TRBJ2-1
DNA: TGTGCCACCAGTCGCACCTCGACTAGCGGGAGAGACAATGAGCAGTTCTTC
CDR3: CATSRTSTSGRDNEQFF

D: -
V: TRBV6-5
length: 15
size: few
J: TRBJ2-1
DNA: TGTGCCAGCAGTTACGCTAGCCCCCCCTACAATGAGCAGTTCTTC
CDR3: CASSYASPPYNEQFF

D: -
V: TRBV18
length: 15
size: few
J: TRBJ2-1
DNA: TGTGCCAGCTCAGCTAGGGAGAGCTCCTACAATGAGCAGTTCTTC
CDR3: CASSARESSYNEQFF

D: -
V: TRBV11-2
length: 18
size: -
J: TRBJ2-2
DNA: TGTGCCAGCAGCTCTCGCAGGGGGGACACAAAGAACACCGGGGAGCTGTTTTTT
CDR3: CASSSRRGDTKNTGELFF

D: -
V: TRBV15
length: 19
size: few
J: TRBJ2-6
DNA: TGTGCCACCAGCTTAAAATCAGGTGGAATGCTATCCGGGGCCAACGTCCTGACTTTC
CDR3: CATSLKSGGMLSGANVLTF

D: -
V: TRBV7-9
length: 12
size: few
J: TRBJ1-2
DNA: TGTGCCAGCAGCCCCTTTGGACCTGGCTACACCTTC
CDR3: CASSPFGPGYTF

D: -
V: TRBV5-1
length: 13
size: -
J: TRBJ2-7
DNA: TGCGCCAGCAGCCCCCCGGGTCTGGATAGGCAGTACTTC
CDR3: CASSPPGLDRQYF

D: TRBD2
V: TRBV2
length: 17
size: -
J: TRBJ2-1
DNA: TGTGCCAGCACCGAGATTGGACTAGCGGGTTCTGAGGTGGAGCAGTTCTTC
CDR3: CASTEIGLAGSEVEQFF

D: TRBD2
V: TRBV20-1
length: 18
size: few
J: TRBJ2-1
DNA: TGCAGTGCTAGAGATACCCGATATGAGCGGGAGTGGTTCAATGAGCAGTTCTTC
CDR3: CSARDTRYEREWFNEQFF

D: -
V: TRBV10-3
length: 15
size: -
J: TRBJ1-6
DNA: TGTGCCATCAGTGATAAGTCGTCCTATAATTCACCCCTCCACTTT
CDR3: CAISDKSSYNSPLHF

D: -
V: TRBV20-1
length: 13
size: -
J: TRBJ1-2
DNA: TGCAGTGCTAGCATTGAAACACCCTATGGCTACACCTTC
CDR3: CSASIETPYGYTF

D: -
V: TRBV15
length: 15
size: -
J: TRBJ1-5
DNA: TGTGCCACCAGCAGATGGCGGGACAGCAATCAGCCCCAGCATTTT
CDR3: CATSRWRDSNQPQHF

D: TRBD2
V: TRBV6-1
length: 13
size: -
J: TRBJ2-4
DNA: TGTGCCAGTGGACTAGCGGATAAAAACATTCAGTACTTC
CDR3: CASGLADKNIQYF

D: -
V: TRBV7-2
length: 15
size: many
J: TRBJ1-3
DNA: TGTGCCAGCAGCCCTACTATCCGCTCTGGAAACACCATATATTTT
CDR3: CASSPTIRSGNTIYF

D: TRBD2
V: TRBV7-2
length: 17
size: -
J: TRBJ2-1
DNA: TGTGCCAGCAGCTTAGCACCCGGGACTAGCGGCAGTGCGGAGCAGTTCTTC
CDR3: CASSLAPGTSGSAEQFF

D: TRBD1
V: TRBV12-3/TRBV12-4
length: 14
size: few
J: TRBJ2-1
DNA: TGTGCCAGCAGCCCGGACAGGGTCCGCAATGAGCAGTTCTTC
CDR3: CASSPDRVRNEQFF

D: -
V: TRBV2
length: 15
size: few
J: TRBJ2-3
DNA: TGTGCCAGCAGTGATTGGTCGCGCAGGGCAGATACGCAGTATTTT
CDR3: CASSDWSRRADTQYF

D: TRBD1
V: TRBV24-1
length: 16
size: many
J: TRBJ2-2
DNA: TGTGCCACCAGTCCAGCCGGACAGGGCAGGACCGGGGAGCTGTTTTTT
CDR3: CATSPAGQGRTGELFF

D: TRBD1
V: TRBV6-1
length: 15
size: -
J: TRBJ2-7
DNA: TGTGCCAGCAGAGGGACAGGGAGGAATTTCTACGAGCAGTACTTC
CDR3: CASRGTGRNFYEQYF

D: -
V: TRBV29-1
length: 13
size: -
J: TRBJ1-3
DNA: TGCAGCGTCCTGGACAGCTCTGGAAACACCATATATTTT
CDR3: CSVLDSSGNTIYF

D: -
V: TRBV20-1
length: 15
size: -
J: TRBJ1-6
DNA: TGCAGTGCTCGGACAGACAGCTCCTATAATTCACCCCTCCACTTT
CDR3: CSARTDSSYNSPLHF

D: -
V: TRBV29-1
length: 13
size: -
J: TRBJ1-3
DNA: TGCAGCGTTCCGGCAGTCTCTGGAAACACCATATATTTT
CDR3: CSVPAVSGNTIYF

D: -
V: TRBV6-5
length: 18
size: many
J: TRBJ2-6
DNA: TGTGCCAGCAGTTCGTCCACCGGGAACCCAAGGGGGGCCAACGTCCTGACTTTC
CDR3: CASSSSTGNPRGANVLTF

D: -
V: TRBV29-1
length: 17
size: -
J: TRBJ2-1
DNA: TGCAGCGTTGAAGATATCCCCGGGGCCAGCTCCTACAATGAGCAGTTCTTC
CDR3: CSVEDIPGASSYNEQFF

D: -
V: TRBV7-2
length: 15
size: few
J: TRBJ2-3
DNA: TGTGCCAGCAGCTTAAAGGGCGGGCCGACAGATACGCAGTATTTT
CDR3: CASSLKGGPTDTQYF

D: TRBD1
V: TRBV2
length: 17
size: -
J: TRBJ1-4
DNA: TGTGCCAGCAGTGACCCGATCAGGGGGCAACCTAATGAAAAACTGTTTTTT
CDR3: CASSDPIRGQPNEKLFF

D: -
V: TRBV7-2
length: 13
size: few
J: TRBJ2-7
DNA: TGTGCCAGCAGCTCCAATCGTCGGGACGAGCAGTACTTC
CDR3: CASSSNRRDEQYF

D: -
V: TRBV12-3/TRBV12-4
length: 15
size: -
J: TRBJ1-2
DNA: TGTGCCAGCAGTTTGGTGGGGCCCAGTAATGATGGCTACACCTTC
CDR3: CASSLVGPSNDGYTF

D: TRBD2
V: TRBV27
length: 16
size: few
J: TRBJ2-3
DNA: TGTGCCAGCAGTTTCTTAGCGGGAGACCGCACAGATACGCAGTATTTT
CDR3: CASSFLAGDRTDTQYF

D: -
V: TRBV29-1
length: 11
size: many
J: TRBJ2-5
DNA: TGCAGCCCGCGTTTTGGGGAGACCCAGTACTTC
CDR3: CSPRFGETQYF

D: TRBD2
V: TRBV7-3
length: 17
size: few
J: TRBJ2-1
DNA: TGTGCCAGCAGCCGGGGGGGGACTAGCGGGAGTGGCAATGAGCAGTTCTTC
CDR3: CASSRGGTSGSGNEQFF

D: -
V: TRBV28
length: 13
size: -
J: TRBJ1-1
DNA: TGTGCCAGCCTTCCCCAAATGAACACTGAAGCTTTCTTT
CDR3: CASLPQMNTEAFF

D: -
V: TRBV12-3/TRBV12-4
length: 18
size: few
J: TRBJ2-3
DNA: TGTGCCAGCAGTTTGGAGGACCCAAGTCCGGGTGGCACAGATACGCAGTATTTT
CDR3: CASSLEDPSPGGTDTQYF

D: -
V: TRBV12-3/TRBV12-4
length: 14
size: many
J: TRBJ1-2
DNA: TGTGCCAGCAGTTTTAGGAAACAGGTCTATGGCTACACCTTC
CDR3: CASSFRKQVYGYTF

D: TRBD1
V: TRBV10-3
length: 16
size: few
J: TRBJ1-2
DNA: TGTGCCATCAACCAACCGGGACAGGCCGAAAGGGAGGGCTACACCTTC
CDR3: CAINQPGQAEREGYTF

D: TRBD1
V: TRBV20-1
length: 14
size: few
J: TRBJ2-5
DNA: TGCAGTGCAAAAAAGGGGGCGCCGGGTGAGACCCAGTACTTC
CDR3: CSAKKGAPGETQYF

D: -
V: TRBV5-6
length: 14
size: -
J: TRBJ1-1
DNA: TGTGCCAGCAGACGCGACAGACGGGGCACTGAAGCTTTCTTT
CDR3: CASRRDRRGTEAFF

D: -
V: TRBV19
length: 17
size: -
J: TRBJ2-4
DNA: TGTGCCAGTAGTATAGGGCCAGGGGAAAGTGACAAAAACATTCAGTACTTC
CDR3: CASSIGPGESDKNIQYF

D: -
V: TRBV29-1
length: 12
size: -
J: TRBJ1-2
DNA: TGCAGCGTTGAGGGGCAGAACTATGGCTACACCTTC
CDR3: CSVEGQNYGYTF

D: -
V: TRBV29-1
length: 12
size: many
J: TRBJ2-5
DNA: TGCAGCGTTGAAGACAGGTCAGAGACCCAGTACTTC
CDR3: CSVEDRSETQYF

D: -
V: TRBV29-1
length: 13
size: few
J: TRBJ2-2
DNA: TGCAGCGTTCATCCGGGTTGCACCGGGGAGCTGTTTTTT
CDR3: CSVHPGCTGELFF

D: -
V: TRBV7-9
length: 11
size: -
J: TRBJ1-4
DNA: TGTGCCAGCACCCCTAATGAAAAACTGTTTTTT
CDR3: CASTPNEKLFF

D: TRBD2
V: TRBV6-1
length: 15
size: -
J: TRBJ2-3
DNA: TGTGCCAGCAGGCCTACTAGCGGGTACACAGATACGCAGTATTTT
CDR3: CASRPTSGYTDTQYF

D: -
V: TRBV6-1
length: 15
size: -
J: TRBJ2-2
DNA: TGTGCCAGCAGTGAGGCCCTTCAGAGCACCGGGGAGCTGTTTTTT
CDR3: CASSEALQSTGELFF

D: TRBD2
V: TRBV20-1
length: 13
size: few
J: TRBJ2-7
DNA: TGCAGTGCAATGGCGGGAGCGGCCTACGAGCAGTACTTC
CDR3: CSAMAGAAYEQYF

D: -
V: TRBV6-5
length: 13
size: -
J: TRBJ1-2
DNA: TGTGCCAGCAGGTTACTCGGGTACTATGGCTACACCTTC
CDR3: CASRLLGYYGYTF

D: -
V: TRBV7-9
length: 16
size: -
J: TRBJ2-6
DNA: TGTGCCAGCAGCTTAGACTCCGGAGCTGGGGCCAACGTCCTGACTTTC
CDR3: CASSLDSGAGANVLTF

D: -
V: TRBV12-3/TRBV12-4
length: 14
size: few
J: TRBJ1-2
DNA: TGTGCCAGCAGCACTGGACAGTACAACTATGGCTACACCTTC
CDR3: CASSTGQYNYGYTF

D: -
V: TRBV5-1
length: 13
size: few
J: TRBJ2-4
DNA: TGCGCCAGCAGCTTGGCTACCAGTGACATTCAGTACTTC
CDR3: CASSLATSDIQYF

D: TRBD1
V: TRBV4-2
length: 15
size: many
J: TRBJ2-7
DNA: TGTGCCAGCAGCCAAGTGGACAGGGAAACCTACGAGCAGTACTTC
CDR3: CASSQVDRETYEQYF

D: -
V: TRBV15
length: 12
size: few
J: TRBJ2-7
DNA: TGTGCCACCAGCAGAGATGAGGCCGAGCAGTACTTC
CDR3: CATSRDEAEQYF

D: -
V: TRBV28
length: 14
size: -
J: TRBJ2-7
DNA: TGTGCCAGCAGTTTGGCAGTAAGCTCCTACGAGCAGTACTTC
CDR3: CASSLAVSSYEQYF

D: -
V: TRBV5-1
length: 14
size: -
J: TRBJ2-3
DNA: TGCGCCAGCAGCTTGTTGGAGCCCATCGATACGCAGTATTTT
CDR3: CASSLLEPIDTQYF

D: TRBD1
V: TRBV6-1
length: 14
size: -
J: TRBJ1-5
DNA: TGTGCCAGCAGTCAGGGGGTGAGTAATCAGCCCCAGCATTTT
CDR3: CASSQGVSNQPQHF

D: -
V: TRBV12-3/TRBV12-4
length: 13
size: -
J: TRBJ2-3
DNA: TGTGCCAGCAGTCTACGTTTGACAGATACGCAGTATTTT
CDR3: CASSLRLTDTQYF

D: TRBD1
V: TRBV29-1
length: 14
size: -
J: TRBJ2-5
DNA: TGCAGCGTCAAAAGGACAGGGTGGCAAGAGACCCAGTACTTC
CDR3: CSVKRTGWQETQYF